The 20 T cell receptor beta chains below come from one sample, sequenced in a study of long-term antiretroviral therapy in people with HIV. Survey-level immunoSEQ v3.0 assays were run. TCRdb's copy holds only in-frame clones and misses some; the assay was immunoSEQ multiplex PCR. Of roughly 15,000 clones detected, 75% to 85% appear once; the ten largest clones hold over 6%. Sequenced material: unsorted PBMCs, taken 0.4 years after starting antiretroviral therapy. The receptors were sampled from a young man with HIV.

The chain carries TRBV10-3 and TRBJ1-5; no reliable D call. V gave up 4 bases and J gave up 4 bases, with 11 bases separating them. Per germline, CDR1 ENHRY and CDR2 SYGVKD. CDR3 size: 14 residues. For the CDR3, the DNA is TGTGCCATCAGTGCGAGCGGGAAGAATCAGCCCCAGCATTTT. Translating it yields CAISASGKNQPQHF.

V usage is TRBV10-1 and J usage is TRBJ2-1; 8 positions match TRBD2. After removal of 9 bases from V and 5 bases from J, the junction contained 6 bases not matched to a gene. CDR3 size: 13 residues. Germline V lookup: CDR1 WNHNN, CDR2 SYGVQD (reference sequence). CDR3 nucleotide sequence: TGCGCCAGTCATAGCGGGACTGACAATGAGCAGTTCTTC. This gives the protein CASHSGTDNEQFF.

V usage is TRBV7-9 and J usage is TRBJ1-3; D is possibly TRBD1 (5 bases). The germline CDR1 and CDR2 sequences are SEHNR and FQNEAQ (reference sequence). V lost 3 bases and J lost 4, with 16 bases in between. This CDR3 spans 16 amino acids. In nucleotides, the CDR3 is TGTGCCAGCAGCTTGACAGAAGGTGTAGCCGGAAACACCATATATTTT. Translation gives CASSLTEGVAGNTIYF.

This clone was picked up a small number of times. V gene TRBV5-4 combines with J gene TRBJ2-7, with D tentatively TRBD1 or TRBD2 (6 bases each). Germline lookup yields CDR1 SGHNT and CDR2 YYREEE (reference sequence). This CDR3 has 14 residues. Trimming stripped 9 bases from V and 3 bases from J, with 19 bases between. The CDR3 is CATTIGGLSYEQYF. The CDR3 DNA reads as TGTGCCACCACCATAGGGGGGCTCAGCTACGAGCAGTACTTC.

The chain combines TRBV5-1 with TRBJ2-7; 8 nucleotides line up with TRBD2. CDR1 is SGHRS and CDR2 is YFSETQ in the germline V gene. The V and J ends lost 4 bases and 0 bases, in that order; junction bases with no gene match: 9. The CDR3 loop spans 16 amino acids. CDR3 DNA sequence: TGCGCCAGCAGCCGAGGGGGGGCGGGAGGCTCCTACGAGCAGTACTTC. Translating gives CASSRGGAGGSYEQYF.

The chain links TRBV19 to TRBJ1-2; 7 bases are shared with TRBD1. Germline V gene lookup returns CDR1 LNHDA and CDR2 SQIVND (reference sequence). The CDR3 consists of 14 residues. V was pared by 6 bases and J by 3 bases, with 7 bases of the junction left unmatched. CDR3 residues: CASSRTGPDYGYTF. Written as DNA, the CDR3 is TGTGCCAGTAGCCGGACAGGCCCTGACTATGGCTACACCTTC.

The rearrangement uses TRBV5-6 and TRBJ2-1; D unclear. This CDR3 has 14 residues. Between the trimmed V and J ends, which lost 0 bases and 0 bases, there was a span of 4 bases. Germline CDR1 is SGHDT and CDR2 is YYEEEE. The chain's CDR3 is CASSLGGSYNEQFF. As DNA, the CDR3 is TGTGCCAGCAGCTTGGGTGGCTCCTACAATGAGCAGTTCTTC.

The genes are TRBV29-1 and TRBJ2-2; D is tentatively TRBD1 or TRBD2 (5 bases each). CDR1 and CDR2 from the germline V gene are SQVTM and ANQGSEA. V was clipped by 4 bases and J by 2 bases, with 14 bases between them. The CDR3 loop spans 15 amino acids. CDR3: CSVGRGPTNTGELFF. The CDR3 DNA reads as TGCAGCGTTGGACGGGGACCGACTAACACCGGGGAGCTGTTTTTT.

V is TRBV10-3 and J is TRBJ2-6; no firm D call. In germline, CDR1 is ENHRY, CDR2 SYGVKD. With 8 bases removed from V and 0 bases from J, the gap between germline ends came to 8 bases. The CDR3 consists of 14 residues. The CDR3 loop is CAIAASSGANVLTF. The CDR3 DNA reads TGTGCCATCGCCGCCAGCTCTGGGGCCAACGTCCTGACTTTC.

The genes are TRBV9 and TRBJ2-1, with TRBD2 matching 7 bases. Germline V CDR1 and CDR2: SGDLS, YYNGEE. This CDR3 is 16 amino acids long. V was clipped by 3 bases and J by 8 bases; unmatched bases: 14. CDR3 sequence reads: CASSGGERGLVDEQFF. In DNA, the CDR3 is TGTGCCAGCAGCGGGGGGGAGCGGGGCCTTGTGGATGAGCAGTTCTTC.

The chain employs TRBV5-1 and TRBJ2-3; no reliable D call. V was clipped by 4 bases and J by 1 base, with 13 bases between them. The CDR3 has 15 amino acids. Per the germline V gene, CDR1 is SGHRS and CDR2 is YFSETQ. The CDR3: CASSRLVSGTDTQYF. The CDR3 bases are TGCGCCAGCAGCCGGTTGGTTAGTGGCACAGATACGCAGTATTTT.

V is TRBV28 and J is TRBJ1-2; no reliable D call. Germline loops: CDR1 MDHEN, CDR2 SYDVKM. CDR3 length: 12 amino acids. The ends were cut back, 4 bases at V and 7 bases at J, with 10 bases in the middle. CDR3 in amino acids: CASSSIESGYTF. In DNA, the CDR3 is TGTGCCAGCAGTTCTATTGAGTCTGGCTACACCTTC.

The genes are TRBV19 and TRBJ1-5, with TRBD1 matching 7 bases. Trimming removed 3 bases from V and 6 bases from J; junction bases left unmatched: 11. The CDR3 is 16 amino acids. Germline V lookup: CDR1 LNHDA, CDR2 SQIVND (reference sequence). DNA for the CDR3: TGTGCCAGTAGTATTTCCGGACAGGTTAATTTTCAGCCCCAGCATTTT. It codes for CASSISGQVNFQPQHF. The whole variable domain, filled in from reference TRBV19 and TRBJ1-5, reads DGGITQSPKYLFRKEGQNVTLSCEQNLNHDAMYWYRQDPGQGLRLIYYSQIVNDFQKGDIAEGYSVSREKKESFPLTVTSAQKNPTAFYLCASSISGQVNFQPQHFGDGTRLSIL.

The CDR3 coding sequence is TGCGCCAGCAGCCAAGAATTGCCGGTCAGGCGGGGGGACTCCTACGAGCAGTACTTC. The encoded protein is CASSQELPVRRGDSYEQYF. The rearrangement joins TRBV4-3 to TRBJ2-7; 8 positions match TRBD2. The CDR3 runs to 19 residues. V shed 0 bases and J 0 bases; nucleotides not matched to a gene: 13. Germline V gives CDR1 LGHNA, CDR2 YSLEER.

The chain has TRBV9 and TRBJ2-1; D is perhaps TRBD2 (5 bases). The germline V gene encodes CDR1 SGDLS and CDR2 YYNGEE. Trimming pared 0 bases from V and 6 bases from J, leaving 13 bases between. The CDR3 spans 15 residues. CDR3: CASSVAGGSFNEQFF. As DNA, the CDR3 is TGTGCCAGCAGCGTAGCAGGAGGCAGCTTCAATGAGCAGTTCTTC.

V gene TRBV30 combines with J gene TRBJ1-3, with unresolved D. This CDR3 is built from 13 residues. V was cut by 5 bases and J by 9 bases, with 17 bases left in between. The germline gives CDR1 GTSNPN, CDR2 SVGIG (reference sequence). The CDR3 region is CAWGSTGPATIYF. The CDR3 nucleotides read TGTGCCTGGGGGAGCACCGGGCCTGCCACCATATATTTT.

V usage is TRBV7-2 and J usage is TRBJ2-7, with TRBD2 matching 10 bases. The CDR3 runs 15 residues. Germline CDR1 is SGHTA and CDR2 is FQGNSA. V was pared by 5 bases and J by 7 bases, with 11 bases of the junction left unmatched. Here the CDR3 reads CASSVSSGGLGEQYF. The DNA of the CDR3 is TGTGCCAGCAGCGTATCTAGCGGGGGCCTAGGGGAGCAGTACTTC.

The chain is built from TRBV10-1 and TRBJ2-3; D is perhaps TRBD2 (5 bases). This CDR3 contains 13 residues. V lost 7 bases, J lost 0 bases, and 8 bases lay in between. Germline assignment: CDR1 WNHNN and CDR2 SYGVQD (reference sequence). Written as DNA, the CDR3 is TGCGCCAGCAATCGGGGTAGCACAGATACGCAGTATTTT. It specifies CASNRGSTDTQYF.

This clone was detected only a few times. The chain links TRBV28 to TRBJ1-1; 10 bases align to TRBD1. Germline V gene lookup returns CDR1 MDHEN and CDR2 SYDVKM. J gave up 1 base and V 3 bases, and 11 bases lay outside the gene matches. This CDR3 has 18 amino acids. CDR3 loop: CASSFLNPRQGANTEAFF. CDR3 DNA sequence: TGTGCCAGCAGTTTCTTAAATCCCCGACAGGGGGCGAACACTGAAGCTTTCTTT.

V is TRBV2 and J is TRBJ2-7; the match to TRBD2 covers 13 bases. This CDR3 spans 15 amino acids. Trimming removed 6 bases from V and 3 bases from J; junction bases left unmatched: 5. Germline assignment: CDR1 SNHLY and CDR2 FYNNEI. The CDR3 loop reads CASRVLAGGNYEQYF. CDR3 sequence (DNA): TGTGCCAGCAGGGTACTAGCGGGAGGGAACTACGAGCAGTACTTC.